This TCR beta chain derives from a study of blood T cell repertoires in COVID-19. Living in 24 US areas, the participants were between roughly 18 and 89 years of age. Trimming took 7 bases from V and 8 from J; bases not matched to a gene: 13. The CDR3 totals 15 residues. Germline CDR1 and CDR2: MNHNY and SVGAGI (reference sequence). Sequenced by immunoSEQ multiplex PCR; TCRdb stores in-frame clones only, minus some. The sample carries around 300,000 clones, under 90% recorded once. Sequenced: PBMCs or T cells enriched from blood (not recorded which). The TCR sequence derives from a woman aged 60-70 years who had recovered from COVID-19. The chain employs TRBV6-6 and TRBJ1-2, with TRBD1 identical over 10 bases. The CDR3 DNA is TGTGCCAGCACCGGGGGGACAGGGGAAGTGAAGGGCTACACCTTC. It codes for CASTGGTGEVKGYTF.